The present T cell receptor beta chain was sequenced within a study of HIV-infected patients and healthy controls. All unsorted peripheral T cells were captured because whole blood was used without fractionation. This clonotype was recorded at least ten times. Alpha and beta constant-region primers primed reverse transcription of about 470 ng RNA. Separate chain-specific third strand synthesis with multiplexing indices produced the alpha and beta libraries. TCRdb reprocessed the 5' RACE reads with MiXCR, giving one entry per CDR3 protein. The table shows 13,000 to 15,000 distinct CDR3 sequences, with roughly 9.9% occurring only once. The CDR3 is 11 residues long. Between the trimmed V and J ends, which lost 1 base and 9 bases, there was a span of 4 bases. CDR1 is LGHDT, CDR2 YNNKEL, per germline (reference sequence).

J is TRBJ2-1 and V is TRBV3-1, with D uncertain. The receptor's source is an adult in good health. What was sequenced was blood. CDR3 residues: CASSQVAEQFF. The CDR3 nucleotides read TGTGCCAGCAGCCAAGTGGCTGAGCAGTTCTTC.